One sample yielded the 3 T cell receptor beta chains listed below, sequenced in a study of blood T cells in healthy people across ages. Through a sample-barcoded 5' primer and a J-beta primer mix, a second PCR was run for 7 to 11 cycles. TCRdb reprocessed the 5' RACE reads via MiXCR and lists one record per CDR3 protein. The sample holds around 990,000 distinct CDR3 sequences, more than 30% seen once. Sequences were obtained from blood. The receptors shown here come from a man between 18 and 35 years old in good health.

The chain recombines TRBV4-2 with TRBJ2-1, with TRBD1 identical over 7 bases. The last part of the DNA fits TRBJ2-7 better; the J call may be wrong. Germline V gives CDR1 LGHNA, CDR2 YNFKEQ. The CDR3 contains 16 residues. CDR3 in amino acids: CASSWETGSSYNEQYF. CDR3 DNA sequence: TGTGCCAGCAGCTGGGAGACAGGGTCCTCCTACAATGAGCAGTACTTC.

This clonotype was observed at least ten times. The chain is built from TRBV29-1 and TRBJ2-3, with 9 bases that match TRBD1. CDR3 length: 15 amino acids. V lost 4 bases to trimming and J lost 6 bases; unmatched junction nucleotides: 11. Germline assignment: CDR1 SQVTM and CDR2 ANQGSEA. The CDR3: CSVGHRTGVADTQYF. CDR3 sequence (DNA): TGCAGCGTTGGCCACCGGACAGGGGTGGCGGATACGCAGTATTTT.

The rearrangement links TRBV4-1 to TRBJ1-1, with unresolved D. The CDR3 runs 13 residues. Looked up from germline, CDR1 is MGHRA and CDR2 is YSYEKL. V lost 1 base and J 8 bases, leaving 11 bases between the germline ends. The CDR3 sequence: CASSQGVGLEAFF. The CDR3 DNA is TGCGCCAGCAGCCAAGGTGTGGGCCTCGAAGCTTTCTTT.